The 4 T cell receptor beta chains reported below all come from one sample, sequenced in a study of T cell repertoires in cytomegalovirus infection. These receptors' targets are unknown. MiXCR, run by TCRdb on the reads, gives a single entry per CDR3 protein. This table holds hundreds of thousands of distinct CDR3 sequences, around 32% found once. The sequences come from cultured PBMCs, collected from culture after CMV antigen stimulation. The receptors were gathered from a human donor in good health (CMV status not recorded). Some clones in this sample may be carry-over from other donors' samples.

This clonotype was recorded a few times. The gene calls are TRBV4-3 and TRBJ1-2, with a possible D match to TRBD1 (6 bases). CDR3 length equals 18 residues. Germline CDR1 reads LGHNA; CDR2 reads YSLEER. V lost 0 bases and J lost 4, with 21 bases in between. CDR3 amino acids: CASSQDRGNGGSPYGYTF. CDR3 nucleotide sequence: TGCGCCAGCAGCCAAGATAGGGGGAATGGGGGGTCCCCCTATGGCTACACCTTC.

In its sample, this clonotype was seen many times. This rearrangement joins TRBV7-8 to TRBJ2-5; 7 bases match TRBD2. Trimming at V came to 2 bases and at J to 1 base, leaving 4 bases not matched to a gene. The CDR3 is 15 residues long. Germline V gene sequence: CDR1 SGHVS, CDR2 FQNEAQ. CDR3 sequence: CASSLRGGLQETQYF. The CDR3 coding sequence is TGTGCCAGCAGCTTACGCGGGGGACTCCAAGAGACCCAGTACTTC.

The chain carries TRBV3-1 and TRBJ1-1; D is perhaps TRBD1 (6 bases). The V end lost 4 bases, the J end lost 11 bases, and 20 bases lay between the germline ends. The germline CDR1 and CDR2 sequences are LGHDT and YNNKEL (reference sequence). The CDR3 loop spans 14 amino acids. The CDR3 reads CASSPMGGRLAAFF. CDR3 nucleotides: TGTGCCAGCAGCCCCATGGGGGGCCGTTTAGCGGCTTTCTTT.

This sequence joins TRBV10-3 and TRBJ1-6, with D possibly being TRBD1 (6 bases). CDR1 and CDR2 from the germline V gene are ENHRY and SYGVKD. The germline V and J ends were trimmed by 6 bases and 10 bases, with 16 bases remaining between them. CDR3 length: 14 amino acids. In nucleotides, the CDR3 is TGTGCCATCAGCCGACAACAGGGAGAGTCACCCCTCCACTTT. Protein sequence: CAISRQQGESPLHF.